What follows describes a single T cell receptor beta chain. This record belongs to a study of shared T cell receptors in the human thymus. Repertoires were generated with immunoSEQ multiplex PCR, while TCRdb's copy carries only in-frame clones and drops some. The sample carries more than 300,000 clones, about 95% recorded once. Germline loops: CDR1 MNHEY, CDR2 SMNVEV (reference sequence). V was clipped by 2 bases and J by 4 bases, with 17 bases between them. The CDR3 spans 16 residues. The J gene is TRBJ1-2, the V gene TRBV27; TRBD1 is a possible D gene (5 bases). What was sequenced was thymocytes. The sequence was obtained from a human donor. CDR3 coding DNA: TGTGCCAGCAGTTTAGGGCGGTGGGGCGCTTTCTATGGCTACACCTTC. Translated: CASSLGRWGAFYGYTF.